The 13 T cell receptor beta chains listed next were all sequenced from one sample in a study of blood T cell repertoires in COVID-19. Measured with immunoSEQ multiplex PCR; TCRdb has only the in-frame clones, and not every one. The sample carries 250,000 or so clones, 70% to 90% recorded once. The specimen was peripheral blood. All receptors derive from a woman younger than 45 with COVID-19, enrolled during active disease.

The V call is TRBV7-9, the J call TRBJ1-2; D possibly corresponds to TRBD1 (5 bases). This CDR3 has 16 amino acids. Looked up from germline, CDR1 is SEHNR and CDR2 is FQNEAQ (reference sequence). V was shortened by 5 bases and J by 5 bases, with 21 bases between the two germline ends. The CDR3 region is CASSREAGRDQYGYTF. DNA for the CDR3: TGTGCCAGCAGCCGTGAGGCGGGGAGGGACCAATATGGCTACACCTTC. The whole variable domain, filled in from reference TRBV7-9 and TRBJ1-2, reads DTGVSQNPRHKITKRGQNVTFRCDPISEHNRLYWYRQTLGQGPEFLTYFQNEAQLEKSRLLSDRFSAERPKGSFSTLEIQRTEQGDSAMYLCASSREAGRDQYGYTFGSGTRLTVV.

The chain links TRBV7-2 to TRBJ1-2; D might be TRBD1 (5 bases). The V gene's germline CDR1 is SGHTA and CDR2 FQGNSA. With 7 bases removed from V and 6 bases from J, the gap between germline ends came to 21 bases. The CDR3 runs to 15 residues. In DNA, the CDR3 is TGTGCCAGCAAAAACTCGTCCCCCAGGGCGAATGGCTACACCTTC. This sequence encodes CASKNSSPRANGYTF.

The gene calls are TRBV5-1 and TRBJ2-7; 10 bases map to TRBD1. Germline values: CDR1 SGHRS, CDR2 YFSETQ. The ends lost 0 bases at V and 3 bases at J; junction bases unmatched: 3. The CDR3 has 15 residues. CDR3 DNA: TGCGCCAGCAGCTTGGGACAGGGGGCCAACTACGAGCAGTACGTC. Translated, it gives CASSLGQGANYEQYV.

This clone was recorded only once. The chain recombines TRBV2 with TRBJ2-1; tentatively, D is TRBD1 (5 bases). Trimming took 1 base from V and 1 from J, leaving 8 bases between them. CDR1 is SNHLY and CDR2 is FYNNEI in the germline V gene. The CDR3 totals 15 residues. As DNA, the CDR3 is TGTGCCAGCAGTGAAGGGCAGGGTTCCTACAATGAGCAGTTCTTC. It encodes CASSEGQGSYNEQFF.

V usage is TRBV14 and J usage is TRBJ2-1; tentative D call: TRBD1 (5 bases). Germline V gives CDR1 SGHDN, CDR2 FVKESK. Trimming stripped 0 bases from V and 0 bases from J, with 9 bases between. This CDR3 comprises 16 residues. In DNA form, the CDR3 reads TGTGCCAGCAGCCAAGACAGGGTAAGCTCCTACAATGAGCAGTTCTTC. Amino acids: CASSQDRVSSYNEQFF.

This clone was recorded only once. This chain joins TRBV5-1 and TRBJ1-5; tentative D call: TRBD1 (5 bases). With 0 bases removed from V and 5 bases from J, the gap between germline ends came to 12 bases. Germline lookup yields CDR1 SGHRS and CDR2 YFSETQ. The CDR3 has 15 amino acids. The CDR3 DNA reads TGCGCCAGCAGCTTGGCCGGAGGGGACTATCAGCCCCAGCATTTT. This encodes CASSLAGGDYQPQHF.

V gene TRBV19 combines with J gene TRBJ1-3; D is unclear. Germline V gene lookup returns CDR1 LNHDA and CDR2 SQIVND (reference sequence). Deletions cut 5 bases from V and 1 base from J, with 9 bases between. The CDR3 consists of 14 residues. The CDR3 spells CASSRGSSGNTIYF. The CDR3 DNA is TGTGCCAGTAGTCGCGGGTCGTCTGGAAACACCATATATTTT.

This clone has just one count. The chain carries TRBV27 and TRBJ2-3; TRBD2 aligns across 8 bases. After removal of 7 bases from V and 4 bases from J, the junction contained 7 bases not matched to a gene. The CDR3 length is 14 residues. CDR1 MNHEY and CDR2 SMNVEV come from the germline V gene (reference sequence). CDR3 DNA sequence: TGTGCCAGCAATCCGGGACTAGAGTCAGATACGCAGTATTTT. Its protein product is CASNPGLESDTQYF.

The rearrangement links TRBV7-8 to TRBJ1-5; the match to TRBD1 covers 8 bases. The trim removed 8 bases at V and 0 bases at J, leaving 9 bases unmatched. Germline V gives CDR1 SGHVS, CDR2 FQNEAQ. The CDR3 totals 16 residues. The chain's CDR3 is CASGTVQGASNQPQHF. DNA for the CDR3: TGTGCCAGCGGAACTGTCCAGGGGGCTAGCAATCAGCCCCAGCATTTT.

This chain connects TRBV28 to TRBJ2-7; no definite D call. This CDR3 comprises 12 residues. The V end lost 2 bases, the J end lost 4 bases, and 6 bases lay between the germline ends. Germline assignment: CDR1 MDHEN and CDR2 SYDVKM. The CDR3 loop is CASSLTEYEQYF. The CDR3 DNA sequence: TGTGCCAGCAGTTTAACAGAATACGAGCAGTACTTC.

The genes are TRBV30 and TRBJ2-3; D is unresolved. This CDR3 is 12 amino acids long. Germline V lookup: CDR1 GTSNPN, CDR2 SVGIG (reference sequence). V dropped 2 bases and J dropped 9 bases, with 12 bases sitting between them. CDR3 DNA sequence: TGTGCCTGGAGTCTACTAACACGGACGCAGTATTTT. Translated: CAWSLLTRTQYF.

V and J are TRBV28 and TRBJ1-1; D is possibly TRBD1 (5 bases). Trimming pared 6 bases from V and 5 bases from J, leaving 10 bases between. This CDR3 has 12 residues. Germline V gene sequence: CDR1 MDHEN, CDR2 SYDVKM. The CDR3 sequence: CASRRGGTEAFF. The CDR3 DNA is TGTGCCAGCAGGCGCGGGGGGACTGAAGCTTTCTTT. The variable domain in full, completed from reference TRBV28 and TRBJ1-1, reads DVKVTQSSRYLVKRTGEKVFLECVQDMDHENMFWYRQDPGLGLRLIYFSYDVKMKEKGDIPEGYSVSREKKERFSLILESASTNQTSMYLCASRRGGTEAFFGQGTRLTVV.

This chain uses TRBV6-5 with TRBJ1-5; weak D call: TRBD1 (6 bases). CDR1 is MNHEY, CDR2 SVGAGI, per germline. V lost 2 bases and J lost 7, with 15 bases in between. The CDR3 consists of 15 residues. The CDR3 sequence is CASSYPSTGGQPQHF. DNA of the CDR3: TGTGCCAGCAGTTACCCTTCGACAGGAGGCCAGCCCCAGCATTTT.